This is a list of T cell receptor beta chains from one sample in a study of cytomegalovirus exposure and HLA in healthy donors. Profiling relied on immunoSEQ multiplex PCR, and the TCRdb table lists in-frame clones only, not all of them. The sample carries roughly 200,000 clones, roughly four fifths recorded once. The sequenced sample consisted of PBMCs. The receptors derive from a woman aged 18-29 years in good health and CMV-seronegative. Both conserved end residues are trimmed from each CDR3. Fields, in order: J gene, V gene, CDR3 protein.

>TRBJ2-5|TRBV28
ASSPRTGVWEETQY
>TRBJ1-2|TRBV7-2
ASSPDRGEGYT
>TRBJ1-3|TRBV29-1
SVNLQALSGNTIY
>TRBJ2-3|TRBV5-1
ASSLADTLSESTDTQY
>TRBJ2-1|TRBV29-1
SVETGTSGTREQF
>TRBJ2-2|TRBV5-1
ASSLEPRGPTNTGELF
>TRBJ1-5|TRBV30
AWSRNRVENQPQH
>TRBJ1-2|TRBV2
ASSGTGNYGYT
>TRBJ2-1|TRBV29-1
SVVRGPGYNEQF
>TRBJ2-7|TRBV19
ASSLSSGTSGSSYEQY
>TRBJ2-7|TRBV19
ASSIGQVGSYEQY
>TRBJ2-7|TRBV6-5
ATFDRGLREQY
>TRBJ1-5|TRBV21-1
ASNTRDSPRGSNQPQH
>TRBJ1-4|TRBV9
ASSEGTGLGEKLF